This T cell receptor (beta chain) was profiled in a study of graft-versus-host responses after intestinal transplantation. The CDR3 loop spans 12 amino acids. The ends were cut back, 3 bases at V and 8 bases at J, with 7 bases in the middle. From germline, CDR1 is MNHNY and CDR2 SVGAGI (reference sequence). Study findings and constraints: Early HvG declines after transplant were associated with peak circulating GvH clone levels. Recipient marrow harbored GvH clones, some of which surfaced first in ileum or blood.

Irradiated, violet-dye-labeled stimulator cells, 200,000 in number, were plated with 200,000 CFSE-labeled responder cells. Responder cells that were proliferating and CFSE-low, both CD3+CD4+ and CD3+CD8+, were sorted after the reaction. This clone has more than one count but fewer than ten. Sequencing used immunoSEQ multiplex PCR; TCRdb keeps in-frame clones, though not all of them. This table has 15,000 to 20,000 clones, 35% to 45% appearing once. The origin of this receptor is a human patient who received an intestinal transplant. The rearrangement joins TRBV6-6 to TRBJ2-2; D is undetermined. Sequencing was performed on alloreactive CD4+ T cells from a mixed lymphocyte reaction culture, taken before intestinal transplant. Regarding subset: CFSE-low proliferating T cells sorted from approximately 6-day pre-transplant mixed lymphocyte reaction (GvH or HvG direction). In nucleotides, the CDR3 is TGTGCCAGCAGTTATTGGTGGGGGGAGCTGTTTTTT. Translation gives CASSYWWGELFF.